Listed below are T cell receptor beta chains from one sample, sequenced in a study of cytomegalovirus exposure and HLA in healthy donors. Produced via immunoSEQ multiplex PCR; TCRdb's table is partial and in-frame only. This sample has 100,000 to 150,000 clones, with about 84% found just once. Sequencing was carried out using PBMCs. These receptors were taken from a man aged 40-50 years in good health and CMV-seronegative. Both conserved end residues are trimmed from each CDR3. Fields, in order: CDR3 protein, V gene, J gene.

cdr3_aa: ASSVDGGAYNEQF
v_call: TRBV9
j_call: TRBJ2-1

cdr3_aa: ASLLGQGYDYEQY
v_call: TRBV28
j_call: TRBJ2-7

cdr3_aa: ASSKGQGGEKLF
v_call: TRBV5-1
j_call: TRBJ1-4

cdr3_aa: ASSLGARNTDTQY
v_call: TRBV5-4
j_call: TRBJ2-3

cdr3_aa: AISPTAIYNSPLH
v_call: TRBV10-3
j_call: TRBJ1-6

cdr3_aa: ASSLSGGNTIY
v_call: TRBV5-6
j_call: TRBJ1-3

cdr3_aa: ASSRGRNQPQH
v_call: TRBV6-1
j_call: TRBJ1-5

cdr3_aa: ASSTPRRGFDGQF
v_call: TRBV6-5
j_call: TRBJ2-1

cdr3_aa: ASSLAGQGYAEAF
v_call: TRBV5-1
j_call: TRBJ1-1

cdr3_aa: ASSQDRGNNEQF
v_call: TRBV5-1
j_call: TRBJ2-1

cdr3_aa: ASSIARDYEQY
v_call: TRBV19
j_call: TRBJ2-7

cdr3_aa: ASSSGLAGGHLSGEQF
v_call: TRBV5-4
j_call: TRBJ2-1

cdr3_aa: ASSQEWFRSTDTQY
v_call: TRBV4-3
j_call: TRBJ2-3

cdr3_aa: ASSGGRGVSPLH
v_call: TRBV9
j_call: TRBJ1-6

cdr3_aa: ASNLDSNTGELF
v_call: TRBV2
j_call: TRBJ2-2

cdr3_aa: AWSAGTAAYEQY
v_call: TRBV30
j_call: -

cdr3_aa: ASSFPWGGHRGKDTQY
v_call: TRBV5-4
j_call: TRBJ2-3

cdr3_aa: ASSLTGSYGYT
v_call: TRBV27
j_call: TRBJ1-2

cdr3_aa: AWSVLGGADTGELF
v_call: TRBV30
j_call: TRBJ2-2

cdr3_aa: ASRQVEGGADTQY
v_call: TRBV5-1
j_call: TRBJ2-3

cdr3_aa: ASSLGQAFSNQPQH
v_call: TRBV7-2
j_call: TRBJ1-5

cdr3_aa: ASRLSTGSSSPLH
v_call: TRBV5-4
j_call: TRBJ1-6

cdr3_aa: ASSFQREANTEAF
v_call: TRBV18
j_call: TRBJ1-1

cdr3_aa: ASSPQGATNEKLF
v_call: TRBV18
j_call: TRBJ1-4

cdr3_aa: ASSLGEGQNTLEQY
v_call: TRBV7-9
j_call: -

cdr3_aa: ASSLVPTGGLTDTQY
v_call: TRBV7-2
j_call: TRBJ2-3

cdr3_aa: ASSSRDSSYNEQL
v_call: TRBV4-1
j_call: TRBJ2-1

cdr3_aa: ASTPGPRDSPLH
v_call: TRBV6-6
j_call: TRBJ1-6

cdr3_aa: ASDEAGGTGELF
v_call: TRBV12-5
j_call: TRBJ2-2

cdr3_aa: ASRNPTGGRRNTIY
v_call: TRBV6-6
j_call: TRBJ1-3

cdr3_aa: ASSNGQGGSEAF
v_call: TRBV6-5
j_call: TRBJ1-1

cdr3_aa: ASSLVEGSETQY
v_call: TRBV11-2
j_call: TRBJ2-5

cdr3_aa: AWSMPEGTGELF
v_call: TRBV30
j_call: TRBJ2-2

cdr3_aa: ASSQTRGSGYAQY
v_call: TRBV7-9
j_call: TRBJ2-7

cdr3_aa: ASSFGQGFTEAF
v_call: TRBV7-8
j_call: TRBJ1-1

cdr3_aa: ASTKGGDKPYEQY
v_call: TRBV19
j_call: TRBJ2-7

cdr3_aa: ASSRTSGGATHNEQF
v_call: TRBV4-2
j_call: TRBJ2-1

cdr3_aa: ASSLLTGAPLH
v_call: TRBV7-6
j_call: TRBJ1-6

cdr3_aa: ASSLLDRAIGELF
v_call: TRBV27
j_call: TRBJ2-2

cdr3_aa: ASSVGAAYEQY
v_call: TRBV11-3
j_call: -

cdr3_aa: ASSYSGTGIYEQY
v_call: TRBV6-5
j_call: TRBJ2-7

cdr3_aa: ASSPLSDQPQH
v_call: TRBV18
j_call: TRBJ1-5

cdr3_aa: ASSQTQHGTFGSYNEQF
v_call: TRBV4-2
j_call: TRBJ2-1